This passage covers 7 T cell receptor beta chains from one sample sequenced in a study of blood T cells in healthy people across ages. The use of a sample-barcoded 5' primer and a J-beta primer mix characterized a second PCR of 7 to 11 cycles. TCRdb independently ran MiXCR on the 5' RACE reads; one entry per CDR3 protein. This repertoire shows about a million distinct CDR3 sequences, 51% found once; its top ten account for about a fifth. Sequenced material: blood. The receptors were sampled from a woman aged 60-75 years in good health.

This clonotype was found many times. The CDR3 spells CSVEAVGTDTQYF. The CDR3 region has the DNA TGCAGCGTTGAAGCTGTGGGCACAGATACGCAGTATTTT. This rearrangement joins TRBV29-1 to TRBJ2-3; D not certain. Between the trimmed V and J ends, which lost 1 base and 1 base, there was a span of 6 bases. Germline lookup yields CDR1 SQVTM and CDR2 ANQGSEA. This CDR3 region has 13 residues.

This CDR3 reads CASSSLGGYTF. CDR3 nucleotide sequence: TGTGCCAGCAGCTCTCTTGGAGGCTACACCTTC. V and J are TRBV2 and TRBJ1-2; D gene ambiguous. CDR1 is SNHLY and CDR2 is FYNNEI in the germline V gene. The CDR3 contains 11 residues. V lost 6 bases and J 8 bases, leaving 10 bases between the germline ends.

V and J are TRBV7-8 and TRBJ2-7; tentative D call: TRBD2 (5 bases). The CDR3 sequence is 13 residues long. Germline V gene data show CDR1 as SGHVS and CDR2 as FQNEAQ. Trimming took off 3 bases at V and 3 bases at J, with 9 bases between the two ends. CDR3 bases: TGTGCCAGCAGCTTTGGGAGTGACTACGAGCAGTACTTC. This sequence encodes CASSFGSDYEQYF. The entire variable domain, with the rest obtained from reference TRBV7-8 and TRBJ2-7, is as follows: GAGVSQSPRYKVAKRGQDVALRCDPISGHVSLFWYQQALGQGPEFLTYFQNEAQLDKSGLPSDRFFAERPEGSVSTLKIQRTQQEDSAVYLCASSFGSDYEQYFGPGTRLTVT.

As regards this clonotype: Germline is not matched at one junction end, which may reflect a read error. V usage is TRBV28 and J usage is TRBJ2-7; 9 nucleotides agree with TRBD2. The germline CDR1 and CDR2 sequences are MDHEN and SYDVKM. There are 17 residues in the CDR3. The CDR3 DNA reads as TGTACCAGCAGTTCTTTTTCTGCGGGAGGGCACTCCTACGAGCAGTACTTC. Its translation is CTSSSFSAGGHSYEQYF. Together with reference TRBV28 and TRBJ2-7, the CDR3 gives the full variable domain: DVKVTQSSRYLVKRTGEKVFLECVQDMDHENMFWYRQDPGLGLRLIYFSYDVKMKEKGDIPEGYSVSREKKERFSLILESASTNQTSMYLCTSSSFSAGGHSYEQYFGPGTRLTVT.

The rearrangement uses TRBV29-1 and TRBJ2-1, with 12 bases matching TRBD2. The junction had 6 bases not matched to a gene; V was cut back by 6 bases and J by 3 bases. CDR1 SQVTM and CDR2 ANQGSEA come from the germline V gene. This CDR3 has 15 amino acids. Written as DNA, the CDR3 is TGCAGCGTAGCCGGGACTAGCGGGCACTACAATGAGCAGTTCTTC. Translating gives CSVAGTSGHYNEQFF.

The genes are TRBV28 and TRBJ2-7; D tentatively reads TRBD1 or TRBD2 (5 bases each). V was clipped by 5 bases and J by 3 bases, with 11 bases between them. CDR1 is MDHEN, CDR2 SYDVKM, per germline. CDR3 length: 13 residues. CDR3 DNA sequence: TGTGCCAGCAGTCCGGGACGCCGCTACGAGCAGTACTTC. As protein: CASSPGRRYEQYF.

The rearrangement joins TRBV7-9 to TRBJ2-1; D gene ambiguous. CDR1 SEHNR and CDR2 FQNEAQ come from the germline V gene (reference sequence). The germline V and J ends were trimmed by 5 bases and 9 bases, with 14 bases remaining between them. This CDR3 is 13 amino acids long. The CDR3 sequence is CASSVGSRGEQFF. The CDR3 bases are TGTGCCAGCAGCGTAGGGTCCCGTGGTGAGCAGTTCTTC.